This T cell receptor (beta chain) was captured by sequencing in a study of blood T cell repertoires in COVID-19. Background on the study: The study drew acute and convalescent COVID-19 samples from the United States, Italy and Spain.

The data were produced by immunoSEQ multiplex PCR, yet TCRdb's version contains in-frame clones alone and is incomplete. The sample shows some 20,000 clones, 86% of them seen only once. The CDR3 extends over 15 amino acids. The ends were cut back, 1 base at V and 4 bases at J, with 11 bases in the middle. In germline, CDR1 is SGHAT, CDR2 FQNNGV. The chain carries TRBV11-2 and TRBJ1-5, with D maybe TRBD1 (5 bases). The sequence derives from a human donor with acute or convalescent COVID-19. The donor label of this sample is uncertain. Sequenced: peripheral blood. The CDR3 here is CASSLGWGDNQPQHF. The DNA of the CDR3 is TGTGCCAGCAGCTTAGGATGGGGGGATAATCAGCCCCAGCATTTT.